This entry concerns a single T cell receptor (beta chain). Its antigen is not known. This specimen belongs to a study of CD8+ T cells in alopecia areata. Background on the study: Tofacitinib ran for 6 to 18 months before 6 months off drug. Study-level points and caveats: Shared TCR sequences were less clear between patients than in mice, possibly partly from HLA diversity.

Separation by sorting yielded CD4+ and CD8+ T cells from PBMCs. RNA was isolated and reverse transcribed to cDNA, the sequencing template. Sequenced by immunoSEQ multiplex PCR; TCRdb stores in-frame clones only, minus some. The table lists around 250,000 clones, 67% of them singletons. Sample: CD4+ T cells sorted from blood, taken at week 0. The source of this sequence is a human donor with alopecia areata.

Written as DNA, the CDR3 is TGTGCCAGCATTAGCGGGGGGGCCCTAACCCCACAAGAGACCCAGTACTTC. Its protein is CASISGGALTPQETQYF. The chain joins TRBV25-1 to TRBJ2-5; 11 positions match TRBD2. CDR3 size: 17 residues. Germline V CDR1 and CDR2: MGHDK, SYGVNS. The V gene end was trimmed by 7 bases and the J gene end by 2 bases; junction bases not matched to a gene: 12.